This TCR beta chain is drawn from a study of control samples from healthy donors and cancer patients. The sample holds one count of this clone. Germline values: CDR1 SGHTA, CDR2 FQGNSA. CDR3 size: 16 residues. Between the trimmed V and J ends, which lost 1 base and 5 bases, there was a span of 15 bases. TCRdb's copy holds only in-frame clones and misses some; the assay was immunoSEQ multiplex PCR. This sample has about 54,000 clones, with 95% to 97% found just once. Material for sequencing was blood. This chain connects TRBV7-2 to TRBJ2-1, with D hard to call. This TCR derives from a woman aged 25 to 39 in good health. CDR3 nucleotides: TGTGCCAGCAGCTTAGAAGCTTGGGGAAACAACAATGAGCAGTTCTTC. Protein: CASSLEAWGNNNEQFF.